This TCR beta chain stems from a study of T cell responses to AZD1222 COVID-19 vaccine. Across the whole study: Pooled samples include second doses given at about 4 or 12 weeks.

Comment on this clone: What it binds is unknown.

Profiled with immunoSEQ multiplex PCR; TCRdb holds only in-frame clones, not every one. The sample shows 55,000 to 85,000 clones, about 83% of them seen only once. Regarding the study as a whole: Spike-specific TCR breadth and depth grew following two AZD1222 doses. Among the donors, most were white British and more were female, and clonal diversity was possibly underestimated.

The CDR3 runs to 16 residues. Deletions cut 5 bases from V and 4 bases from J, with 20 bases between. Germline lookup yields CDR1 SGHTA and CDR2 FQGNSA. Sequencing used peripheral blood, obtained on day 0 of AZD1222 vaccination. This clonotype originated in an adult in good health. This chain connects TRBV7-2 to TRBJ1-1, with D maybe TRBD1 (5 bases). CDR3 bases: TGTGCCAGCAGCCCGCAGATGAGAGGGACCGGCACTGAAGCTTTCTTT. This encodes CASSPQMRGTGTEAFF.